These 27 T cell receptor beta chains were sequenced from one sample in a study of blood T cell repertoires in COVID-19. Profiled with immunoSEQ multiplex PCR; TCRdb holds only in-frame clones, not every one. The table lists fewer than 350,000 clones, 75% to 90% of them singletons. The sequencing sample was made of peripheral blood. All receptors come from a woman in her 30s who had recovered from COVID-19.

The rearrangement joins TRBV19 to TRBJ2-6; 8 nucleotides match TRBD1. Germline-derived CDR1 and CDR2 are LNHDA and SQIVND (reference sequence). The CDR3 extends over 15 amino acids. J was trimmed by 3 bases and V by 6 bases; bases with no gene match: 4. This CDR3 reads CASRQGDSGANVLTF. For the CDR3, the DNA is TGTGCCAGTAGACAGGGGGATAGTGGGGCCAACGTCCTGACTTTC.

V usage is TRBV27 and J usage is TRBJ2-5; D remains ambiguous. CDR1 and CDR2 (germline): MNHEY, SMNVEV (reference sequence). The CDR3 consists of 11 residues. V shed 6 bases and J shed 9 bases, with 11 bases lying between them. The CDR3 nucleotides are TGTGCCAGCAGCCCGAGGAGCCCCCAGTACTTC. It is translated as CASSPRSPQYF.

The rearrangement uses TRBV5-6 and TRBJ2-7, with D uncertain. Germline assignment: CDR1 SGHDT and CDR2 YYEEEE. The length of the CDR3 is 14 residues. Between the trimmed V and J ends, which lost 0 bases and 0 bases, there was a span of 7 bases. The CDR3 here is CASSLGPNSYEQYF. The DNA for the CDR3 is TGTGCCAGCAGCTTGGGTCCCAACTCCTACGAGCAGTACTTC.

The chain links TRBV7-9 to TRBJ1-2; D is undetermined. The CDR3 is made up of 13 amino acids. Germline assignment: CDR1 SEHNR and CDR2 FQNEAQ (reference sequence). Deletions cut 5 bases from V and 4 bases from J, with 11 bases between. CDR3 amino acids: CASSHTGFYGYTF. The CDR3 coding sequence is TGTGCCAGCAGCCACACGGGGTTCTATGGCTACACCTTC.

This chain links TRBV5-1 with TRBJ2-7, with 8 positions matching TRBD2. CDR1 and CDR2 from the germline V gene are SGHRS and YFSETQ. CDR3 length: 15 residues. J lost 0 bases, V lost 3 bases, and 5 bases had no gene match. CDR3 loop: CASSYIAGSSYEQYF. DNA of the CDR3: TGCGCCAGCAGCTATATAGCGGGAAGCTCCTACGAGCAGTACTTC.

The gene calls are TRBV6-5 and TRBJ2-1; TRBD2 aligns across 8 bases. The CDR3 spans 13 residues. Germline assignment: CDR1 MNHEY and CDR2 SVGAGI. CDR3 DNA: TGTGCAGCGACGACCGCGGGGGGCAATGAGCAGTTCTTC. Protein sequence: CAATTAGGNEQFF.

Concerning this clone itself: The same CDR3 also results from other DNA sequences found in this sample. The J gene is TRBJ1-2, the V gene TRBV4-3; tentatively, D is TRBD1 (5 bases). This CDR3 has 15 residues. The germline V gene encodes CDR1 LGHNA and CDR2 YSLEER. The germline V and J ends were trimmed by 0 bases and 3 bases, with 11 bases remaining between them. The CDR3 bases are TGCGCCAGCAGCCAAGATTGGGGCGTGGACTATGGCTACACCTTC. It yields the protein CASSQDWGVDYGYTF.

The rearrangement joins TRBV5-4 to TRBJ2-5; TRBD2 agrees at 9 bases. Looked up from germline, CDR1 is SGHNT and CDR2 is YYREEE (reference sequence). This CDR3 spans 13 amino acids. Unmatched junction bases numbered 3, after V lost 5 bases and J lost 4 bases. The CDR3 sequence is CASRQAGGETQYF. CDR3 in DNA: TGTGCCAGCAGGCAAGCGGGGGGAGAGACCCAGTACTTC.

The rearrangement links TRBV5-1 to TRBJ1-2; 7 bases align to TRBD1. Losses at the gene ends were 3 bases for V and 7 bases for J; bases not matched to a gene: 12. The CDR3 sequence is 15 residues long. The germline V gene has CDR1 SGHRS and CDR2 YFSETQ. This chain's CDR3 is CASSSDGTVEGGYTF. Here the CDR3 DNA reads TGCGCCAGCAGCTCCGACGGGACAGTAGAGGGTGGCTACACCTTC.

This clone was counted once. The chain links TRBV19 to TRBJ1-1; weak D call: TRBD1 (5 bases). Trimming removed 5 bases at V and 2 bases at J, with 12 bases between. This CDR3 is built from 14 residues. Looked up from germline, CDR1 is LNHDA and CDR2 is SQIVND (reference sequence). The CDR3 is CASSSGGGNTEAFF. The CDR3 DNA reads as TGTGCCAGTAGTTCGGGGGGGGGAAACACTGAAGCTTTCTTT.

The chain couples TRBV24-1 to TRBJ2-3; D is ambiguous. The CDR3 spans 13 residues. CDR1 is KGHDR, CDR2 SFDVKD, per germline. Between the trimmed V and J ends, which lost 5 bases and 0 bases, there was a span of 5 bases. CDR3: CATSGRSTDTQYF. In nucleotides, the CDR3 is TGTGCCACCAGTGGGCGGAGCACAGATACGCAGTATTTT.

J is TRBJ2-7 and V is TRBV6-5; 9 bases map to TRBD2. CDR3 size: 14 residues. The V gene end was trimmed by 6 bases and the J gene end by 3 bases; junction bases not matched to a gene: 6. CDR1 is MNHEY, CDR2 SVGAGI, per germline. The CDR3 DNA reads as TGTGCCAGCAGACGAGATAGCGGGAGCTACGAGCAGTACTTC. Translation: CASRRDSGSYEQYF.

The rearrangement links TRBV29-1 to TRBJ2-3; 9 bases map to TRBD2. Per germline, CDR1 SQVTM and CDR2 ANQGSEA. CDR3 length: 15 amino acids. Trimming took 6 bases from V and 0 from J; bases not matched to a gene: 7. CDR3 amino acids: CSVGRTSESTDTQYF. The CDR3 DNA is TGCAGCGTGGGGCGGACTAGCGAGAGCACAGATACGCAGTATTTT.

V gene TRBV10-3 combines with J gene TRBJ2-2; D is perhaps TRBD2 (6 bases). The CDR3 is made up of 14 amino acids. Trimming removed 11 bases from V and 0 bases from J, with 13 bases in between. Germline assignment: CDR1 ENHRY and CDR2 SYGVKD. The CDR3 DNA is TGTGCCGCGGGGACGGGGACGAACACCGGGGAGCTGTTTTTT. It codes for CAAGTGTNTGELFF.

This clone was found a few times. This chain links TRBV2 with TRBJ2-7, with D possibly TRBD1 on 6 matching bases. This CDR3 has 12 residues. V lost 5 bases to trimming and J lost 6 bases, with 11 bases between them. Germline CDR1 SNHLY, CDR2 FYNNEI. CDR3 sequence reads: CASSKTGGEQYF. In nucleotides, the CDR3 is TGTGCCAGCAGTAAGACAGGAGGCGAGCAGTACTTC. Looking up the rest from reference TRBV2 and TRBJ2-7 gives the full variable domain: EPEVTQTPSHQVTQMGQEVILRCVPISNHLYFYWYRQILGQKVEFLVSFYNNEISEKSEIFDDQFSVERPDGSNFTLKIRSTKLEDSAMYFCASSKTGGEQYFGPGTRLTVT.

This clone was seen more than once but under ten times. The chain uses TRBV21-1 and TRBJ1-5; the D call TRBD1 from the table was never checked on the DNA. TRBV21-1 is noted as a pseudogene. The CDR3 has 19 amino acids. The CDR3 bases are TGTGCCAGCAGCAACCGTGGAGATGGGACAAATTATAGCAATCAGCCCCAGCATTTT. This codes for CASSNRGDGTNYSNQPQHF.

This clone was detected only a few times. The V and J genes are TRBV10-3 and TRBJ1-2; perhaps TRBD1 as D (6 bases). Germline assignment: CDR1 ENHRY and CDR2 SYGVKD. Trimming shortened V by 2 bases and J by 2 bases, and 12 bases separated the two germline ends. This CDR3 contains 15 residues. DNA of the CDR3: TGTGCCATCAGTGAGGGGCAGGGGAGAAACTATGGCTACACCTTC. The encoded protein is CAISEGQGRNYGYTF.

This chain joins TRBV19 and TRBJ2-7; TRBD2 agrees at 12 bases. CDR1 is LNHDA, CDR2 SQIVND, per germline (reference sequence). V was clipped by 5 bases and J by 3 bases; unmatched bases: 5. This CDR3 is 15 amino acids long. CDR3 nucleotide sequence: TGTGCCAGTAGTGCCCTAGCGGGGGGGATCTACGAGCAGTACTTC. It codes for CASSALAGGIYEQYF.

The chain links TRBV5-4 to TRBJ2-1; 9 bases align to TRBD2. Germline CDR1 is SGHNT and CDR2 is YYREEE (reference sequence). After removal of 3 bases from V and 6 bases from J, the junction contained 4 bases not matched to a gene. The CDR3 contains 14 residues. The CDR3 region is CASSSGLAANEQFF. The CDR3 region has the DNA TGTGCCAGCAGCTCGGGACTAGCAGCCAATGAGCAGTTCTTC.

This clone appeared once. The chain uses TRBV6-5 and TRBJ2-2; perhaps TRBD2 as D (6 bases). V lost 6 bases, J lost 1 base, and 9 bases lay in between. This CDR3 has 14 residues. CDR1 is MNHEY and CDR2 is SVGAGI in the germline V gene. The CDR3 sequence is CASSISGNTGELFF. CDR3 bases: TGTGCCAGCAGCATTAGCGGGAACACCGGGGAGCTGTTTTTT.

V gene TRBV5-6 combines with J gene TRBJ1-4; a weak D match, TRBD1 (6 bases). V dropped 2 bases and J dropped 3 bases, with 8 bases sitting between them. This CDR3 has 14 residues. Germline V lookup: CDR1 SGHDT, CDR2 YYEEEE. CDR3 nucleotides: TGTGCCAGCAGCTTACGGACAGCTAATGAAAAACTGTTTTTT. It yields the protein CASSLRTANEKLFF.

V gene TRBV5-1 combines with J gene TRBJ2-4; 8 bases match TRBD1. CDR3 size: 14 residues. V was clipped by 2 bases and J by 6 bases; unmatched bases: 4. The germline CDR1 and CDR2 sequences are SGHRS and YFSETQ. CDR3 region: CASSFGTGGNIQYF. Written as DNA, the CDR3 is TGCGCCAGCAGCTTTGGAACAGGGGGAAACATTCAGTACTTC.

The gene calls are TRBV9 and TRBJ1-2; D not certain. The CDR3 sequence is 14 residues long. Germline CDR1 SGDLS, CDR2 YYNGEE. Deletions cut 0 bases from V and 7 bases from J, with 13 bases between. DNA of the CDR3: TGTGCCAGCAGCGTAGAAGGAGGGATAGGTGGCTACACCTTC. Translation: CASSVEGGIGGYTF.

DNA of the CDR3: TGTGCCAGCAGCTTAGAGACAGGGACCGCTGAAGCTTTCTTT. Translation: CASSLETGTAEAFF. The chain combines TRBV7-2 with TRBJ1-1; 7 bases line up with TRBD1. This CDR3 comprises 14 residues. CDR1 SGHTA and CDR2 FQGNSA come from the germline V gene. V lost 1 base, J lost 6 bases, and 5 bases stayed unmatched.

A few counts support this clone. V gene TRBV6-4 combines with J gene TRBJ2-3; D might be TRBD2 (6 bases). The CDR3 consists of 14 residues. V was trimmed by 4 bases and J by 1 base, leaving 9 bases between them. Germline loops: CDR1 MRHNA, CDR2 SNTAGT. CDR3 DNA: TGTGCCAGCAGTGCAGGCGGGGGCACAGATACGCAGTATTTT. Residues: CASSAGGGTDTQYF.

V and J are TRBV5-4 and TRBJ1-6; 9 bases fit TRBD1. V lost 3 bases, J lost 7 bases, and 8 bases stayed unmatched. CDR3 length: 16 amino acids. The germline V gene has CDR1 SGHNT and CDR2 YYREEE (reference sequence). The DNA for the CDR3 is TGTGCCAGCAGCTCTCCGGGACAGGGTCAAAATTCACCCCTCCACTTT. It encodes CASSSPGQGQNSPLHF.

V usage is TRBV27 and J usage is TRBJ1-6; 10 positions match TRBD1. CDR3 length: 14 amino acids. CDR1 is MNHEY and CDR2 is SMNVEV in the germline V gene (reference sequence). V shed 6 bases and J 9 bases; nucleotides not matched to a gene: 5. This chain's CDR3 is CASRRGQGTSPLHF. The CDR3 DNA follows: TGTGCCAGCAGGCGGGGACAGGGGACTTCACCCCTCCACTTT.